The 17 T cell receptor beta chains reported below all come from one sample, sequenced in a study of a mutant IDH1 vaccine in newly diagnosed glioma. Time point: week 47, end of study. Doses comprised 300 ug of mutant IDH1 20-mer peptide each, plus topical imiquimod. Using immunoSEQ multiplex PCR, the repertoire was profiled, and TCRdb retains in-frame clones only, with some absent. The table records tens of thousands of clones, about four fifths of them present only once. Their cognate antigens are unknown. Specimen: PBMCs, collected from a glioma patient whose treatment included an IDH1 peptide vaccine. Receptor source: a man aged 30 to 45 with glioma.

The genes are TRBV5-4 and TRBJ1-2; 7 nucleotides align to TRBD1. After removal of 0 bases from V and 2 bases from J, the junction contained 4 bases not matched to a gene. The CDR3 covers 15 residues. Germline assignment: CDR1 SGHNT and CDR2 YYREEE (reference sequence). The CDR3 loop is CASSLDGTANYGYTF. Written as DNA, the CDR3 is TGTGCCAGCAGCTTGGACGGGACAGCGAACTATGGCTACACCTTC.

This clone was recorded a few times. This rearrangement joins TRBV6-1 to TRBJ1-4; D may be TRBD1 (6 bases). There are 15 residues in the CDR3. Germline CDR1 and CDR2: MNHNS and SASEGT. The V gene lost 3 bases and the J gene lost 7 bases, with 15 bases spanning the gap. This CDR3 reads CASSERRGFGEKLFF. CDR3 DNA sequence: TGTGCCAGCAGTGAGAGAAGGGGGTTTGGTGAAAAACTGTTTTTT.

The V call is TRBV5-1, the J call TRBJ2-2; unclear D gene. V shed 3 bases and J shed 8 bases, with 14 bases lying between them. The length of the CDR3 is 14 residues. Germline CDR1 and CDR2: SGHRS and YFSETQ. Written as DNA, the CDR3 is TGCGCCAGCAGCTATTCTGGTACGCAGGGGGAGCTGTTTTTT. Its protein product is CASSYSGTQGELFF.

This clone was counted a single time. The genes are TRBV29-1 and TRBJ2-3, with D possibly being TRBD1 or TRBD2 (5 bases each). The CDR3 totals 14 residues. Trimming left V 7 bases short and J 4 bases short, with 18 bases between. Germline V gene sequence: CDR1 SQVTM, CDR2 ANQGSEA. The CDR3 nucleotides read TGCAGCGCCCGGTCCGAGGGGCATGCAGATACGCAGTATTTT. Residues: CSARSEGHADTQYF.

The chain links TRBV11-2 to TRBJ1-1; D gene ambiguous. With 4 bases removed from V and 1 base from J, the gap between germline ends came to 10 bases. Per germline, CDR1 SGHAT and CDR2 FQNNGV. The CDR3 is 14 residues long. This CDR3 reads CASSWISKNTEAFF. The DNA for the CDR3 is TGTGCCAGCAGCTGGATAAGCAAGAACACTGAAGCTTTCTTT.

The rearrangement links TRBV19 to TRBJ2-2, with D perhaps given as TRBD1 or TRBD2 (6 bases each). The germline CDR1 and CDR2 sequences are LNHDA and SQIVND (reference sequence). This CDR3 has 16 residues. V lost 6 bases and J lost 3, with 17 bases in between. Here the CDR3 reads CASRKLLGGYTGELFF. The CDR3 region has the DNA TGTGCCAGTAGGAAACTCTTAGGGGGGTACACCGGGGAGCTGTTTTTT. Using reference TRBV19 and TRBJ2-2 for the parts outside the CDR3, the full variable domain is DGGITQSPKYLFRKEGQNVTLSCEQNLNHDAMYWYRQDPGQGLRLIYYSQIVNDFQKGDIAEGYSVSREKKESFPLTVTSAQKNPTAFYLCASRKLLGGYTGELFFGEGSRLTVL.

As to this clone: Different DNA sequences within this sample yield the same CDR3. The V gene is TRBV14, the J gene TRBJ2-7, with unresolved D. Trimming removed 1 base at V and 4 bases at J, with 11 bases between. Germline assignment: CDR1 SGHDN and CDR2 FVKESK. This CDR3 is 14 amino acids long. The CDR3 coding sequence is TGTGCCAGCAGCCAAGGGCTCGCGGTATACGAGCAGTACTTC. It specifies CASSQGLAVYEQYF.

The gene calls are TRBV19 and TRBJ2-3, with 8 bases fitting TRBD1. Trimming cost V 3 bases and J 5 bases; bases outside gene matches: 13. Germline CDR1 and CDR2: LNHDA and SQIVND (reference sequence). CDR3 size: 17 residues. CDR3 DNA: TGTGCCAGTAGTATGCCCGGGGCAGGGGGCCGGAGAGATACGCAGTATTTT. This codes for CASSMPGAGGRRDTQYF.

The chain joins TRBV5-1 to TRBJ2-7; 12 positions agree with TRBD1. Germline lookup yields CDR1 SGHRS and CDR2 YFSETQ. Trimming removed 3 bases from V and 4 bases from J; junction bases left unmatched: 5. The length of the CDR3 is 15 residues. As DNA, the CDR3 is TGCGCCAGCAGCTACCAGGGACAGGGGGCTTACGAGCAGTACTTC. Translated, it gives CASSYQGQGAYEQYF.

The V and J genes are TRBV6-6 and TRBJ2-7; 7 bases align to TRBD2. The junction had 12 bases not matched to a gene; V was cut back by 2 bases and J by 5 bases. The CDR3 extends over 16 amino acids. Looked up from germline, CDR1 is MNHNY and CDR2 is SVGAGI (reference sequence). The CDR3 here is CASSYRREPSGDEQYF. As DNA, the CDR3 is TGTGCCAGCAGTTACCGGCGGGAGCCCTCGGGGGACGAGCAGTACTTC.

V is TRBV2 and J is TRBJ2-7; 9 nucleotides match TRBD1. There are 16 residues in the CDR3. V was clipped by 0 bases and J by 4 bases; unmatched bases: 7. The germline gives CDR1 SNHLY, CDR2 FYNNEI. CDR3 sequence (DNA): TGTGCCAGCAGTGAAGCGGTAGGGGACAGGGAGTACGAGCAGTACTTC. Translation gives CASSEAVGDREYEQYF.

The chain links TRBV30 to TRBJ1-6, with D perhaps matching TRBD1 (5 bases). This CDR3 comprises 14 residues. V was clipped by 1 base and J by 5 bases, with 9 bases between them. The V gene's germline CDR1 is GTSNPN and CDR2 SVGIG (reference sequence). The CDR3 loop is CAWSAGQDNSPLHF. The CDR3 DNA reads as TGTGCCTGGAGTGCAGGACAAGATAATTCACCCCTCCACTTT.

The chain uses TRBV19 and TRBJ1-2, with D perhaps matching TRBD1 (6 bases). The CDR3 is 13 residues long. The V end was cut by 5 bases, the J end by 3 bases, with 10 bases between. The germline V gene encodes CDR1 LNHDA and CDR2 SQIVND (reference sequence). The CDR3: CASSQKGDYGYTF. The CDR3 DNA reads TGTGCCAGTAGTCAAAAGGGGGACTATGGCTACACCTTC.

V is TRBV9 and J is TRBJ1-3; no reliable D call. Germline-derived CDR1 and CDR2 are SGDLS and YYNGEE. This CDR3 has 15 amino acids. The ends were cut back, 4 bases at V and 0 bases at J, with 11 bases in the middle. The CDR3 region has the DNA TGTGCCAGCAGCACCACCGGGAACTCTGGAAACACCATATATTTT. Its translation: CASSTTGNSGNTIYF.

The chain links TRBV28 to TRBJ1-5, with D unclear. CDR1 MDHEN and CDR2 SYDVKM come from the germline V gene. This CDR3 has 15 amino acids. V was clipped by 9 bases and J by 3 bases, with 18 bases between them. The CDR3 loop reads CASSPWGGTNQPQHF. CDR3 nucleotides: TGTGCCAGTAGTCCTTGGGGAGGTACCAATCAGCCCCAGCATTTT.

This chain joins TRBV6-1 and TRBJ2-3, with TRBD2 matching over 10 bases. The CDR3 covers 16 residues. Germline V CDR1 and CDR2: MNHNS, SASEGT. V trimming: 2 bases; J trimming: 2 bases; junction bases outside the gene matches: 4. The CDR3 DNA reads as TGTGCCAGCAGTGAAAAGCGGGGGGGGATCACAGATACGCAGTATTTT. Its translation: CASSEKRGGITDTQYF.

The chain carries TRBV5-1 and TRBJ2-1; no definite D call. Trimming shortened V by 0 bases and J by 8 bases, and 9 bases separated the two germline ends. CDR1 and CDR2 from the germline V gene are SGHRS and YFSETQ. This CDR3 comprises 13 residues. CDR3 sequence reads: CASSLGLSDEQFF. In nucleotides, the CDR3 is TGCGCCAGCAGCTTGGGGCTAAGCGATGAGCAGTTCTTC.